The present T cell receptor (beta chain) was sequenced within a study of T cell repertoires in cytomegalovirus infection. In the study overall: Public TCR beta signatures were indicative of both CMV infection and a matching HLA type. Study-level results: CMV carriers having the relevant HLA were flagged by cumulative public TCR beta family frequency. Clonotypes of TCR beta that were HLA-C-restricted and CMV-specific dominated the ex vivo response.

TCRdb re-analysed the reads in MiXCR, keeping a single row per CDR3 protein. The sample has fewer than 200,000 distinct CDR3 sequences, about 21% seen once; the top ten hold less than 3.5%. To note about this clonotype: What it recognizes is unknown.

Specimen: PBMCs. The sequence came from a human donor in good health (CMV status not recorded). Some clones in this sample may be carry-over from other donors' samples.

CDR3 loop: CASSPGLAANEQFF. The CDR3, as DNA: TGTGCCAGCAGTCCAGGACTAGCCGCCAATGAGCAGTTCTTC. The chain carries TRBV11-2 and TRBJ2-1, with 8 nucleotides matching TRBD2. V lost 6 bases, J lost 6 bases, and 7 bases stayed unmatched. This CDR3 has 14 residues. Germline assignment: CDR1 SGHAT and CDR2 FQNNGV.